This paragraph covers one TCR beta chain sequence. Its matching antigen is unknown. This record comes from a study of human T cells and chemical hapten exposure. This CDR3 spans 15 amino acids. CDR1 is DFQATT, CDR2 SNEGSKA, per germline (reference sequence). Trimming left V 5 bases short and J 0 bases short, with 14 bases between. Time point defined: patch test 1, 2 weeks after DPC sensitization. Treatment meaning: therapeutic diphenylcyclopropenone sensitization with weekly scalp DPC. Study-level results: Expanded TCRs were compared with controls, and the expanded TCRs formed significantly more large CDR3 similarity clusters.

TCRdb reprocessed the RACE reads via MiXCR and lists one record per CDR3 protein. This table holds roughly 180,000 distinct CDR3 sequences, around 20% found once. V is TRBV20-1 and J is TRBJ1-3, with no clear D. The receptor was isolated from a woman aged 45-65 years with alopecia areata. Some clones in this sample may be carry-over from other donors' samples. Material: whole blood, obtained in connection with sensitization to the hapten diphenylcyclopropenone (DPC). The CDR3 sequence: CSALPTGNSGNTIYF. The CDR3 coding sequence is TGCAGTGCTCTACCGACGGGTAACTCTGGAAACACCATATATTTT.